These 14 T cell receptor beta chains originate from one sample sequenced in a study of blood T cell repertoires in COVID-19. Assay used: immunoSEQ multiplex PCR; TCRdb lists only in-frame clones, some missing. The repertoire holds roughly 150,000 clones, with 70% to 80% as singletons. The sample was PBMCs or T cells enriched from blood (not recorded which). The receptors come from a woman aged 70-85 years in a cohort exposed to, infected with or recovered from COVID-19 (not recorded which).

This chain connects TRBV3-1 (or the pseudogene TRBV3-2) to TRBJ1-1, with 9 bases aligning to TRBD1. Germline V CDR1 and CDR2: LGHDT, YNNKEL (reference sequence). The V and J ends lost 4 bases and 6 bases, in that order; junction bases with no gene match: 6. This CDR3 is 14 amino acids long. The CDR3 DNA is TGTGCCAGCAGCCCTACTCGACAGGGGGCTGAAGCTTTCTTT. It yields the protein CASSPTRQGAEAFF.

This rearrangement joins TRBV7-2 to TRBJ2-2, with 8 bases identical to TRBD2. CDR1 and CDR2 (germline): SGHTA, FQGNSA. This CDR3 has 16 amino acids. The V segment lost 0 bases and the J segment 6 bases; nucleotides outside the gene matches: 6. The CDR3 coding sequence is TGTGCCAGCAGCTTAGCGGGTAGCGGGATACCCGGGGAGCTGTTTTTT. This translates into CASSLAGSGIPGELFF.

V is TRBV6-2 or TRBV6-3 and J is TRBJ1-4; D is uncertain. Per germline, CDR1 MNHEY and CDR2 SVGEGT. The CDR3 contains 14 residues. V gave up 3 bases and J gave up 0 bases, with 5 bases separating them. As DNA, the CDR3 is TGTGCCAGCAGTTATACAGCAACTAATGAAAAACTGTTTTTT. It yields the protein CASSYTATNEKLFF.

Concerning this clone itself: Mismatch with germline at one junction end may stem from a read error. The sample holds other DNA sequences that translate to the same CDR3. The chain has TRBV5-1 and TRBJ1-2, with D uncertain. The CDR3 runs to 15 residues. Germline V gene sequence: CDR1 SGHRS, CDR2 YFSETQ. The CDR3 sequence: CASSFSQRANYGYTF. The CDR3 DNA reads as TGTGCCAGCAGTTTTAGCCAAAGAGCGAACTATGGCTACACCTTC.

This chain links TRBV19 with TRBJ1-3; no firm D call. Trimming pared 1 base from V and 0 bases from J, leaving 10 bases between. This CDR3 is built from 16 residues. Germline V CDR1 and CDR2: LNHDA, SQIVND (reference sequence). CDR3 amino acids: CASSIVRVGSGNTIYF. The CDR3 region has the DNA TGTGCCAGTAGTATAGTACGGGTTGGCTCTGGAAACACCATATATTTT.

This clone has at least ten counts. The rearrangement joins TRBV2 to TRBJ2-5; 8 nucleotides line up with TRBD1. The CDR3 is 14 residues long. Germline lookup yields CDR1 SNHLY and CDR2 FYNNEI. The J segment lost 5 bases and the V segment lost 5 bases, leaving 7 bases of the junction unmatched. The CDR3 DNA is TGTGCCAGCAGTATCATGACAGGGGAGGAGACCCAGTACTTC. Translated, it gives CASSIMTGEETQYF.

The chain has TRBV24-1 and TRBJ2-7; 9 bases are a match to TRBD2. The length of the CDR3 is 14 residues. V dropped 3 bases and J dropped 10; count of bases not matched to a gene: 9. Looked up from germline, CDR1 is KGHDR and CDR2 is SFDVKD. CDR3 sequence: CATSDATGTSLQYF. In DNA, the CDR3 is TGTGCCACCAGTGATGCCACCGGGACTAGCTTACAGTACTTC.

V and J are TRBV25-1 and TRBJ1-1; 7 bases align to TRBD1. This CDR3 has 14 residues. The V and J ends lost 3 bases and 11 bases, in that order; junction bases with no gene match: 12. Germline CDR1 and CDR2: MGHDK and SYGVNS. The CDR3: CASSDILRGNRAFF. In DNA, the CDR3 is TGTGCCAGCAGTGACATTCTCAGGGGGAATAGGGCTTTCTTT.

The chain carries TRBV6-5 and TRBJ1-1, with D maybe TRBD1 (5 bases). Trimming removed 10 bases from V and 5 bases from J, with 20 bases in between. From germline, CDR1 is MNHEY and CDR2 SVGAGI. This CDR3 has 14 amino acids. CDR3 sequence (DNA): TGTGCCACGTTGCGGCCAGGGCTCGGTACTGAAGCTTTCTTT. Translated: CATLRPGLGTEAFF.

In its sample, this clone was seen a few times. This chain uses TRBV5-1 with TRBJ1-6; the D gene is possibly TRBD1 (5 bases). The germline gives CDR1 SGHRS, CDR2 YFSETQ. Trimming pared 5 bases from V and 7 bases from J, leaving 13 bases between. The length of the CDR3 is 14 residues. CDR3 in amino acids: CASRGDSVNSPLHF. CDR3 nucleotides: TGCGCCAGCAGAGGAGACAGTGTAAATTCACCCCTCCACTTT.

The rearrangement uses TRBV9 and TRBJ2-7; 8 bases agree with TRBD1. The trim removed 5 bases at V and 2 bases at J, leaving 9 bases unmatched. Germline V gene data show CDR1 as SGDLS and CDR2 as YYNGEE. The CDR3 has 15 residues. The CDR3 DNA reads TGTGCCAGCAGTTCTGGACAGGGCCCAACCTACGAGCAGTACTTC. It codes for CASSSGQGPTYEQYF.

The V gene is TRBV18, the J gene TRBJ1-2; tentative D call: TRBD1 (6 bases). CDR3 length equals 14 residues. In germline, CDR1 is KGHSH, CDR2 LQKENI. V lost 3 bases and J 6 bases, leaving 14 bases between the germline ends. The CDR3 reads CASSPQQGSDGYTF. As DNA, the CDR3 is TGTGCCAGCTCACCTCAACAGGGAAGCGATGGCTACACCTTC.

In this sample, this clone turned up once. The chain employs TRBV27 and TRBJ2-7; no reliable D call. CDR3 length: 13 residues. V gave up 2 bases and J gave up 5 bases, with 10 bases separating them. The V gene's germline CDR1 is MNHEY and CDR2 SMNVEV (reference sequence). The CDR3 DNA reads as TGTGCCAGCAGTTTAGTACTGGGCCACGAGCAGTACTTC. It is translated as CASSLVLGHEQYF.

The CDR3 region has the DNA TGCAGCGTTCCAGGGGGCCAAGTCGGCGAGCAGTACTTC. Translation gives CSVPGGQVGEQYF. The chain carries TRBV29-1 and TRBJ2-7, with 8 bases fitting TRBD1. Germline CDR1 is SQVTM and CDR2 is ANQGSEA. With 5 bases clipped from V and 6 bases from J, the junction kept 9 bases outside the gene matches. This CDR3 has 13 amino acids.